Below are 26 T cell receptor beta chains sequenced from a single sample in a study of blood T cell repertoires in COVID-19. The data were produced by immunoSEQ multiplex PCR, yet TCRdb's version contains in-frame clones alone and is incomplete. The sample contains over 200,000 clones, approximately 85% of which appear only once. The specimen was peripheral blood. These receptors were taken from a woman aged 50 to 60 with active or convalescent COVID-19.

This clone has just one count. V gene TRBV24-1 combines with J gene TRBJ2-7, with 9 bases lining up with TRBD2. The CDR3 length is 16 residues. Germline CDR1 is KGHDR and CDR2 is SFDVKD. Losses at the gene ends were 7 bases for V and 0 bases for J; bases not matched to a gene: 9. CDR3 DNA sequence: TGTGCCACCAGACCCGGTATTAGCGGGAGCTCCTACGAGCAGTACTTC. Translating it yields CATRPGISGSSYEQYF.

This chain joins TRBV18 and TRBJ1-1, with D possibly TRBD1 on 5 matching bases. The germline V gene has CDR1 KGHSH and CDR2 LQKENI. The ends were cut back, 4 bases at V and 1 base at J, with 10 bases in the middle. The CDR3 has 14 residues. The CDR3 bases are TGTGCCAGCTCACTAGGGACTTCGAACACTGAAGCTTTCTTT. It yields the protein CASSLGTSNTEAFF.

The DNA of the CDR3 is TGTGCCAGCAGCTTACGACAGGGAAGATATGGCGGGGAGCTGTTTTTT. Its protein is CASSLRQGRYGGELFF. V usage is TRBV11-2 and J usage is TRBJ2-2; 7 bases map to TRBD1. V shed 2 bases, J shed 7 bases, and the junction held 10 bases outside the gene matches. The V gene's germline CDR1 is SGHAT and CDR2 FQNNGV. The CDR3 contains 16 residues.

CDR3 bases: TGTGCCAGCAGTGTACAGGGAAATGGCTACACCTTC. Its translation is CASSVQGNGYTF. This sequence joins TRBV2 and TRBJ1-2, with a possible D match to TRBD1 (6 bases). CDR3 length: 12 amino acids. Deletions cut 4 bases from V and 6 bases from J, with 9 bases between. Germline V gene data show CDR1 as SNHLY and CDR2 as FYNNEI.

The rearrangement links TRBV10-3 to TRBJ2-3; D possibly corresponds to TRBD2 (6 bases). CDR1 and CDR2 from the germline V gene are ENHRY and SYGVKD. The CDR3 loop spans 15 amino acids. Trimming took 0 bases from V and 3 from J, leaving 10 bases between them. In DNA form, the CDR3 reads TGTGCCATCAGTGAGTCTGATCGGGGGACAGATACGCAGTATTTT. It codes for CAISESDRGTDTQYF.

The chain has TRBV6-1 and TRBJ2-2, with 8 bases identical to TRBD1. The CDR3 loop spans 16 amino acids. The trim removed 4 bases at V and 8 bases at J, leaving 12 bases unmatched. Germline CDR1 MNHNS, CDR2 SASEGT. The CDR3, as DNA: TGTGCCAGCAGTGGGGAAGCGACAGGGGAGGATGGGGAGCTGTTTTTT. This codes for CASSGEATGEDGELFF.

The chain links TRBV28 to TRBJ1-4, with TRBD1 as a possible D gene (5 bases). Trimming pared 5 bases from V and 3 bases from J, leaving 10 bases between. Germline values: CDR1 MDHEN, CDR2 SYDVKM. This CDR3 has 14 amino acids. In DNA form, the CDR3 reads TGTGCCAGCAGTCCGGGAGGGGCTAATGAAAAACTGTTTTTT. This gives the protein CASSPGGANEKLFF. The entire variable domain, with the rest obtained from reference TRBV28 and TRBJ1-4, is as follows: DVKVTQSSRYLVKRTGEKVFLECVQDMDHENMFWYRQDPGLGLRLIYFSYDVKMKEKGDIPEGYSVSREKKERFSLILESASTNQTSMYLCASSPGGANEKLFFGSGTQLSVL.

This chain links TRBV7-2 with TRBJ2-1; D is possibly TRBD2 (6 bases). Germline V gene data show CDR1 as SGHTA and CDR2 as FQGNSA. The V end was cut by 1 base, the J end by 3 bases, with 13 bases between. CDR3 length equals 16 residues. The DNA for the CDR3 is TGTGCCAGCAGCTTAGGCAGCGGGTGGGGCTACAATGAGCAGTTCTTC. Translation: CASSLGSGWGYNEQFF.

The chain recombines TRBV18 with TRBJ2-1, with 9 bases that match TRBD1. CDR1 and CDR2 from the germline V gene are KGHSH and LQKENI. The trim removed 3 bases at V and 4 bases at J, leaving 7 bases unmatched. This CDR3 has 16 residues. CDR3 sequence: CASSPLETGGYNEQFF. The CDR3 DNA is TGTGCCAGCTCACCTTTAGAGACAGGGGGGTACAATGAGCAGTTCTTC.

J is TRBJ2-3 and V is TRBV29-1; weak D call: TRBD1 (5 bases). Germline V gene data show CDR1 as SQVTM and CDR2 as ANQGSEA. The germline V and J ends were trimmed by 3 bases and 5 bases, with 9 bases remaining between them. This CDR3 has 12 residues. The CDR3 protein is CSVDSGLDTQYF. The DNA of the CDR3 is TGCAGCGTTGACTCAGGGTTAGATACGCAGTATTTT.

The chain combines TRBV6-1 with TRBJ1-6; D remains unclear. In germline, CDR1 is MNHNS, CDR2 SASEGT. The CDR3 runs 13 residues. The V end was cut by 2 bases, the J end by 3 bases, with 2 bases between. The CDR3: CASSEHYNSPLHF. CDR3 bases: TGTGCCAGCAGTGAACACTATAATTCACCCCTCCACTTT.

J is TRBJ1-3 and V is TRBV6-6; D is uncertain. V lost 6 bases, J lost 2 bases, and 11 bases lay in between. Germline loops: CDR1 MNHNY, CDR2 SVGAGI (reference sequence). The length of the CDR3 is 14 residues. The CDR3 DNA reads TGTGCCAGCAGGGCATGGAGCCCTGGAAACACCATATATTTT. Its translation is CASRAWSPGNTIYF.

The V and J genes are TRBV28 and TRBJ1-4; 8 bases match TRBD1. Germline V gene data show CDR1 as MDHEN and CDR2 as SYDVKM. CDR3 length: 15 amino acids. J gave up 2 bases and V 5 bases, and 4 bases lay outside the gene matches. For the CDR3, the DNA is TGTGCCAGCAGTACCCGACAGGGGACTAATGAAAAACTGTTTTTT. It encodes CASSTRQGTNEKLFF.

This clone was picked up one time. The chain combines TRBV11-2 with TRBJ1-4, with unresolved D. The CDR3 runs 14 residues. V lost 1 base and J 7 bases, leaving 10 bases between the germline ends. Germline CDR1 and CDR2: SGHAT and FQNNGV. CDR3 coding DNA: TGTGCCAGCAGCTTAGGAGTTGCAATTGAAAAACTGTTTTTT. Protein product: CASSLGVAIEKLFF.

Many counts were recorded for this clone. The chain joins TRBV9 to TRBJ2-1, with TRBD2 matching over 8 bases. Per the germline V gene, CDR1 is SGDLS and CDR2 is YYNGEE. This CDR3 region has 15 residues. With 3 bases clipped from V and 0 bases from J, the junction kept 2 bases outside the gene matches. The CDR3 reads CASSESGSSYNEQFF. The DNA of the CDR3 is TGTGCCAGCAGCGAGAGCGGGAGCTCCTACAATGAGCAGTTCTTC.

The chain carries TRBV6-5 and TRBJ2-7; 7 bases fit TRBD2. Germline V gene lookup returns CDR1 MNHEY and CDR2 SVGAGI. This CDR3 is 13 amino acids long. The junction had 6 bases not matched to a gene; V was cut back by 6 bases and J by 4 bases. The CDR3 reads CASRTPGGYEQYV. CDR3 DNA: TGTGCCAGCAGGACCCCCGGGGGGTACGAGCAGTACGTC.

Here the CDR3 DNA reads TGTGCCAGCAGTTTGAGGACAGGGCGACCGTCTGGGGCCAACGTCCTGACTTTC. Its protein product is CASSLRTGRPSGANVLTF. The chain has TRBV28 and TRBJ2-6, with 8 bases matching TRBD1. Germline loops: CDR1 MDHEN, CDR2 SYDVKM. Germline trimming cut 3 bases from V and 1 base from J; bases unmatched to any gene: 8. CDR3 length equals 18 residues.

In its sample, this clone was seen once. The chain employs TRBV4-2 and TRBJ1-6; 9 bases are a match to TRBD1. The CDR3 extends over 15 amino acids. Germline CDR1 is LGHNA and CDR2 is YNFKEQ. V lost 2 bases, J lost 8 bases, and 4 bases stayed unmatched. The CDR3 spells CASSQTGQGYSPLHF. The CDR3 DNA follows: TGTGCCAGCAGCCAAACGGGACAGGGTTATTCACCCCTCCACTTT.

This clone occurred once. The V and J genes are TRBV4-1 and TRBJ1-1; D unclear. Trimming shortened V by 1 base and J by 3 bases, and 6 bases separated the two germline ends. The V gene's germline CDR1 is MGHRA and CDR2 YSYEKL. This CDR3 is 13 amino acids long. The CDR3 sequence: CASSQAGYTEAFF. The CDR3 DNA sequence: TGCGCCAGCAGCCAAGCGGGGTACACTGAAGCTTTCTTT.

The rearrangement uses TRBV10-3 and TRBJ2-7; D might be TRBD1 (7 bases). The V end lost 4 bases, the J end lost 4 bases, and 17 bases lay between the germline ends. The CDR3 totals 15 residues. Germline CDR1 is ENHRY and CDR2 is SYGVKD. The CDR3 sequence is CAISGYTGEDYEQYF. The CDR3 coding sequence is TGTGCCATCAGTGGGTACACAGGGGAGGATTACGAGCAGTACTTC.

The chain employs TRBV2 and TRBJ2-7; D perhaps matches TRBD1 (5 bases). Trimming left V 2 bases short and J 5 bases short, with 13 bases between. The germline V gene encodes CDR1 SNHLY and CDR2 FYNNEI. The CDR3 covers 14 residues. CDR3 sequence (DNA): TGTGCCAGCAGTGAAAGGGGCACAGTCGACGAGCAGTACGTC. It is translated as CASSERGTVDEQYV.

V is TRBV14 and J is TRBJ1-6, with 7 bases fitting TRBD1. The ends lost 4 bases at V and 6 bases at J; junction bases unmatched: 6. The CDR3 has 15 residues. CDR1 is SGHDN, CDR2 FVKESK, per germline. This chain's CDR3 is CASSRPGQINSPLHF. CDR3 DNA sequence: TGTGCCAGCAGCCGACCGGGACAGATTAATTCACCCCTCCACTTT.

This rearrangement joins TRBV9 to TRBJ1-1; a possible D gene is TRBD1 (5 bases). Germline CDR1 SGDLS, CDR2 YYNGEE. V lost 3 bases and J lost 4, with 13 bases in between. This CDR3 comprises 14 residues. The CDR3 DNA sequence: TGTGCCAGCAGCGCGGGAGAAGGGGTCACTGAAGCTTTCTTT. This gives the protein CASSAGEGVTEAFF.

V and J are TRBV9 and TRBJ2-1, with 14 bases matching TRBD2. CDR1 SGDLS and CDR2 YYNGEE come from the germline V gene. The CDR3 totals 18 residues. J lost 9 bases, V lost 2 bases, and 13 bases had no gene match. The CDR3 sequence: CASSVRPGTSGRRTEQFF. In nucleotides, the CDR3 is TGTGCCAGCAGCGTCAGACCTGGGACTAGCGGGAGACGTACTGAGCAGTTCTTC.

The chain combines TRBV5-1 with TRBJ2-7; tentatively, D is TRBD2 (5 bases). Trimming stripped 5 bases from V and 0 bases from J, with 9 bases between. Looked up from germline, CDR1 is SGHRS and CDR2 is YFSETQ. CDR3 length equals 13 residues. The DNA for the CDR3 is TGCGCCAGCAGTCGGGGTGACTCCTACGAGCAGTACTTC. This gives the protein CASSRGDSYEQYF.

The V gene is TRBV28, the J gene TRBJ1-1, with no clear D. Trimming removed 5 bases at V and 5 bases at J, with 18 bases between. The CDR3 sequence is 15 residues long. Germline CDR1 reads MDHEN; CDR2 reads SYDVKM. The CDR3 here is CASSPRTAGSTEAFF. The CDR3 nucleotides are TGTGCCAGCAGTCCCAGGACTGCGGGATCGACTGAAGCTTTCTTT.